The 29 T cell receptor beta chains below were found in one sample sequenced in a study of OX40 agonist ivuxolimab in advanced cancers. This table comes from immunoSEQ multiplex PCR, and its TCRdb copy is limited to in-frame clones, with some not included. Of over 55,000 clones detected, 80% to 85% appear once; the ten largest clones hold less than 0.85%. The sequencing used CD4+ or CD8+ T cells sorted from blood, collected in a trial of the OX40 agonist ivuxolimab. The receptors were gathered from an adult with an advanced solid tumor such as melanoma, head and neck, liver or kidney cancer.

The gene calls are TRBV10-3 and TRBJ2-6; D not certain. CDR1 ENHRY and CDR2 SYGVKD come from the germline V gene. V was clipped by 0 bases and J by 3 bases, with 6 bases between them. The CDR3 has 15 amino acids. The CDR3 DNA follows: TGTGCCATCAGTGAGTCAAGGATTGGGGCCAACGTCCTGACTTTC. It specifies CAISESRIGANVLTF.

This clone was observed a single time. This chain joins TRBV5-8 and TRBJ2-5, with 10 bases that match TRBD1. The CDR3 covers 15 residues. With V trimmed by 8 bases and J by 4 bases, 11 bases remained unmatched. CDR1 is SGHTS, CDR2 YDEGEE, per germline. CDR3 sequence reads: CASRPRDRGGETQYF. CDR3 bases: TGTGCCAGTCGCCCCCGGGACAGGGGAGGAGAGACCCAGTACTTC. Full variable domain (remainder filled in from reference TRBV5-8 and TRBJ2-5): EAGVTQSPTHLIKTRGQQATLRCSPISGHTSVYWYQQALGLGLQFLLWYDEGEERNRGNFPPRFSGRQFPNYSSELNVNALELEDSALYLCASRPRDRGGETQYFGPGTRLLVL.

The chain recombines TRBV7-2 with TRBJ2-1, with 7 bases that match TRBD1. This CDR3 is built from 17 residues. CDR1 SGHTA and CDR2 FQGNSA come from the germline V gene. V dropped 0 bases and J dropped 4; count of bases not matched to a gene: 9. The CDR3 is CASSLARGRGNYNEQFF. CDR3 in DNA: TGTGCCAGCAGCTTAGCGCGAGGCAGGGGGAATTACAATGAGCAGTTCTTC.

The V call is TRBV30, the J call TRBJ1-5, with 9 bases lining up with TRBD1. This CDR3 spans 17 amino acids. Germline V lookup: CDR1 GTSNPN, CDR2 SVGIG (reference sequence). V shed 2 bases and J 4 bases; nucleotides not matched to a gene: 12. The CDR3 coding sequence is TGTGCCTGGAGTTCCCGGTTACAGGGGGCATGGAATCAGCCCCAGCATTTT. Protein product: CAWSSRLQGAWNQPQHF.

The chain employs TRBV18 and TRBJ2-7; 7 positions agree with TRBD2. J lost 6 bases, V lost 3 bases, and 11 bases had no gene match. The CDR3 is 15 amino acids. CDR1 is KGHSH and CDR2 is LQKENI in the germline V gene. DNA for the CDR3: TGTGCCAGCTCACCCGGGACTATGAAATTACGCGAGCAGTACTTC. Protein product: CASSPGTMKLREQYF.

The J gene is TRBJ2-5, the V gene TRBV11-1; 7 bases line up with TRBD1. This CDR3 comprises 13 residues. Germline V gene data show CDR1 as SGHAT and CDR2 as FQDESV (reference sequence). The ends lost 6 bases at V and 2 bases at J; junction bases unmatched: 3. The CDR3 DNA reads TGTGCCAGCAGTCAGGGACAGCAAGAGACCCAGTACTTC. As protein: CASSQGQQETQYF.

The V and J genes are TRBV7-8 and TRBJ2-3, with 7 bases matching TRBD2. The CDR3 contains 14 residues. V shed 1 base, J shed 9 bases, and the junction held 7 bases outside the gene matches. Germline V gene sequence: CDR1 SGHVS, CDR2 FQNEAQ. CDR3 in amino acids: CASSLVVGGGTQYF. The CDR3 region has the DNA TGTGCCAGCAGCTTAGTGGTGGGGGGAGGGACGCAGTATTTT.

This chain uses TRBV19 with TRBJ2-1; no clear D gene. V lost 2 bases, J lost 2 bases, and 10 bases lay in between. The CDR3 length is 15 residues. Germline CDR1 and CDR2: LNHDA and SQIVND (reference sequence). The CDR3 loop is CASSISAKTYNEQFF. The CDR3, as DNA: TGTGCCAGTAGTATAAGCGCAAAGACCTACAATGAGCAGTTCTTC.

CDR3 nucleotide sequence: TGTGCCAGCAGTTACTCGGACAGGGGGCCTGGATCACCCCTCCACTTT. Its protein product is CASSYSDRGPGSPLHF. The rearrangement joins TRBV6-5 to TRBJ1-6; 11 bases match TRBD1. Germline values: CDR1 MNHEY, CDR2 SVGAGI. The CDR3 spans 16 residues. The junction had 5 bases not matched to a gene; V was cut back by 0 bases and J by 10 bases.

The gene calls are TRBV28 and TRBJ2-7; D gene unclear. This CDR3 has 16 amino acids. Germline V gene lookup returns CDR1 MDHEN and CDR2 SYDVKM. V was shortened by 0 bases and J by 7 bases, with 19 bases between the two germline ends. CDR3 loop: CASSLWSGSPEREQYF. The CDR3 DNA reads TGTGCCAGCAGTTTATGGAGTGGCAGTCCTGAGAGGGAGCAGTACTTC.

This chain uses TRBV30 with TRBJ1-2; tentatively, D is TRBD1 (5 bases). V was clipped by 7 bases and J by 3 bases, with 15 bases between them. This CDR3 comprises 13 residues. Germline V gene lookup returns CDR1 GTSNPN and CDR2 SVGIG (reference sequence). CDR3 amino acids: CASLYRSDYGYTF. The CDR3 DNA is TGTGCCTCACTATACAGGTCCGACTATGGCTACACCTTC.

The chain joins TRBV2 to TRBJ2-7; 12 bases agree with TRBD1. V was pared by 6 bases and J by 4 bases, with 10 bases of the junction left unmatched. CDR1 is SNHLY and CDR2 is FYNNEI in the germline V gene. This CDR3 is built from 16 residues. The CDR3 DNA follows: TGTGCCAGCAGGTTGATACCGGGACAGGGGGCTTACGAGCAGTACTTC. Encoded protein: CASRLIPGQGAYEQYF.

The J gene is TRBJ2-5, the V gene TRBV15, with D tentatively TRBD2 (6 bases). The ends were cut back, 0 bases at V and 3 bases at J, with 11 bases in the middle. CDR3 length: 15 amino acids. Germline lookup yields CDR1 LNHNV and CDR2 YYDKDF (reference sequence). CDR3 residues: CATSRDPWREETQYF. DNA of the CDR3: TGTGCCACCAGCAGAGATCCATGGAGGGAAGAGACCCAGTACTTC.

The chain couples TRBV4-2 to TRBJ1-1; D uncertain. The V gene's germline CDR1 is LGHNA and CDR2 YNFKEQ. The CDR3 runs to 12 residues. The V end lost 0 bases, the J end lost 8 bases, and 7 bases lay between the germline ends. For the CDR3, the DNA is TGTGCCAGCAGCCAAGATAAGGAAGAAGCTTTCTTT. It encodes CASSQDKEEAFF.

This rearrangement joins TRBV9 to TRBJ1-5; 9 nucleotides line up with TRBD1. The CDR3 has 15 amino acids. The ends lost 2 bases at V and 6 bases at J; junction bases unmatched: 6. Germline V gene sequence: CDR1 SGDLS, CDR2 YYNGEE. The CDR3 nucleotides are TGTGCCAGCAGCGTTGATACAGGGGGCGGTCAGCCCCAGCATTTT. The encoded protein is CASSVDTGGGQPQHF.

The chain joins TRBV7-2 to TRBJ1-5; the match to TRBD1 covers 7 bases. The V gene end was trimmed by 5 bases and the J gene end by 10 bases; junction bases not matched to a gene: 14. Germline V CDR1 and CDR2: SGHTA, FQGNSA. The CDR3 covers 15 residues. The CDR3 nucleotides read TGTGCCAGCAGCCTACGCCGGACAGGCGGAGCACCCCAGCATTTT. It specifies CASSLRRTGGAPQHF.

The chain joins TRBV10-1 to TRBJ1-2; perhaps TRBD1 as D (6 bases). Germline lookup yields CDR1 WNHNN and CDR2 SYGVQD (reference sequence). The CDR3 is made up of 12 amino acids. With 9 bases removed from V and 5 bases from J, the gap between germline ends came to 13 bases. The CDR3 loop is CASQTGLYGYTF. CDR3 nucleotide sequence: TGCGCCAGTCAGACAGGCTTGTATGGCTACACCTTC.

The chain employs TRBV7-9 and TRBJ1-2; no reliable D call. Per the germline V gene, CDR1 is SEHNR and CDR2 is FQNEAQ (reference sequence). This CDR3 contains 12 residues. V dropped 4 bases and J dropped 5 bases, with 8 bases sitting between them. The CDR3 protein is CASSSLGYGYTF. CDR3 bases: TGTGCCAGCAGCTCCCTAGGATATGGCTACACCTTC.

V and J are TRBV5-4 and TRBJ1-3, with D perhaps matching TRBD1 (5 bases). Germline CDR1 SGHNT, CDR2 YYREEE (reference sequence). Trimming stripped 4 bases from V and 0 bases from J, with 11 bases between. The CDR3 is made up of 15 amino acids. CDR3 coding DNA: TGTGCCAGCAGCCCGAACAGGCTCTCTGGAAACACCATATATTTT. As protein: CASSPNRLSGNTIYF.

V gene TRBV25-1 combines with J gene TRBJ2-2, with 7 bases fitting TRBD2. The germline V gene encodes CDR1 MGHDK and CDR2 SYGVNS. Trimming at V came to 6 bases and at J to 3 bases, leaving 1 base not matched to a gene. This CDR3 has 13 residues. Written as DNA, the CDR3 is TGTGCCAGCAGAGGGAGGGACACCGGGGAGCTGTTTTTT. This encodes CASRGRDTGELFF.

The chain combines TRBV19 with TRBJ2-2; 8 bases fit TRBD1. Trimming cost V 2 bases and J 1 base; bases outside gene matches: 6. The CDR3 is made up of 17 amino acids. In germline, CDR1 is LNHDA, CDR2 SQIVND (reference sequence). Here the CDR3 reads CASSIIGQGGNTGELFF. The CDR3 DNA is TGTGCCAGTAGTATAATAGGACAGGGAGGGAACACCGGGGAGCTGTTTTTT. The full variable domain, rest sourced from reference TRBV19 and TRBJ2-2, is DGGITQSPKYLFRKEGQNVTLSCEQNLNHDAMYWYRQDPGQGLRLIYYSQIVNDFQKGDIAEGYSVSREKKESFPLTVTSAQKNPTAFYLCASSIIGQGGNTGELFFGEGSRLTVL.

This clone has only a few counts. This chain links TRBV5-1 with TRBJ1-2; 8 nucleotides agree with TRBD1. The germline CDR1 and CDR2 sequences are SGHRS and YFSETQ. The J segment lost 4 bases and the V segment lost 5 bases, leaving 7 bases of the junction unmatched. The CDR3 covers 14 residues. The CDR3, as DNA: TGCGCCAGCAGTTACGACAGGGGAATCTATGGCTACACCTTC. Translated, it gives CASSYDRGIYGYTF.

The chain joins TRBV4-3 to TRBJ2-2; tentative D call: TRBD1 (7 bases). This CDR3 region has 16 residues. Germline V gives CDR1 LGHNA, CDR2 YSLEER. V gave up 4 bases and J gave up 6 bases, with 18 bases separating them. This chain's CDR3 is CASSLEGAEGAGELFF. The DNA for the CDR3 is TGCGCCAGCAGCCTAGAGGGGGCGGAGGGGGCCGGGGAGCTGTTTTTT.

This clone was seen once. The chain couples TRBV9 to TRBJ1-3; the D gene is possibly TRBD1 (5 bases). Germline assignment: CDR1 SGDLS and CDR2 YYNGEE. The CDR3 has 15 amino acids. V lost 4 bases, J lost 0 bases, and 11 bases lay in between. Written as DNA, the CDR3 is TGTGCCAGCAGCTCAGGGACGTCCTCTGGAAACACCATATATTTT. Protein sequence: CASSSGTSSGNTIYF.

The chain is built from TRBV9 and TRBJ2-7; TRBD1 is a possible D gene (5 bases). The V and J ends lost 0 bases and 0 bases respectively, with 16 bases between them. The germline V gene encodes CDR1 SGDLS and CDR2 YYNGEE. CDR3 length equals 17 residues. CDR3 nucleotides: TGTGCCAGCAGCGTAGAAGACAGTGCCGTTTTCTCCTACGAGCAGTACTTC. This codes for CASSVEDSAVFSYEQYF.

This clone was detected a few times. This rearrangement joins TRBV29-1 to TRBJ2-1; D uncertain. Germline CDR1 and CDR2: SQVTM and ANQGSEA. V was cut by 0 bases and J by 9 bases, with 21 bases left in between. The CDR3 runs 16 residues. CDR3 bases: TGCAGCGTTGAAGATCTCAAGGGATATGGTTGGAGTGAGCAGTTCTTC. Translation: CSVEDLKGYGWSEQFF.

The chain combines TRBV9 with TRBJ2-3, with 11 bases aligning to TRBD2. Germline CDR1 SGDLS, CDR2 YYNGEE. J lost 2 bases, V lost 0 bases, and 5 bases had no gene match. This CDR3 comprises 17 residues. The CDR3, as DNA: TGTGCCAGCAGCGTAGGGATACTAGCGGGGGTCACAGATACGCAGTATTTT. It specifies CASSVGILAGVTDTQYF.

V usage is TRBV27 and J usage is TRBJ2-3; D is uncertain. V lost 0 bases and J lost 5, with 9 bases in between. The germline V gene encodes CDR1 MNHEY and CDR2 SMNVEV (reference sequence). This CDR3 is 14 amino acids long. CDR3 sequence reads: CASSLSPSGDTQYF. The CDR3 coding sequence is TGTGCCAGCAGTTTATCTCCCTCTGGAGATACGCAGTATTTT.

The sample holds one count of this clone. The chain joins TRBV29-1 to TRBJ1-3; D gene ambiguous. V lost 3 bases and J 3 bases, leaving 12 bases between the germline ends. The V gene's germline CDR1 is SQVTM and CDR2 ANQGSEA. CDR3 length equals 14 residues. The CDR3 DNA follows: TGCAGCGTTGAGACATTCGAGAGTGGAAACACCATATATTTT. This sequence encodes CSVETFESGNTIYF.